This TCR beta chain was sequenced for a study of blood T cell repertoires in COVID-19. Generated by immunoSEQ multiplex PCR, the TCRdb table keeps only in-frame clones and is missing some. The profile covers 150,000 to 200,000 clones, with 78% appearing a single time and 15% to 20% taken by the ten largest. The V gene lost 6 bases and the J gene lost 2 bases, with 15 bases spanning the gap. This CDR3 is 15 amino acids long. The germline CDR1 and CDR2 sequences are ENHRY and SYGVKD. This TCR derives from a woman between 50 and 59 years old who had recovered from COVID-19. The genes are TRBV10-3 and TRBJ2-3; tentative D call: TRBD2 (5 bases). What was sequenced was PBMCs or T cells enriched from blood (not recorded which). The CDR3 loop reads CAISGQADPTDTQYF. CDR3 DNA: TGTGCCATCAGCGGGCAAGCGGACCCCACAGATACGCAGTATTTT.